These 28 T cell receptor beta chains were sequenced from one sample in a study of T cells in Graves' hyperthyroidism and ophthalmopathy. There were TCR beta CDR3 regions amplified from RNA transcripts. RT-PCR in the first round (using the HTBI primer set) targeted the TCR CDR3. TCRdb used MiXCR to reprocess the multiplex PCR reads, holding one entry per CDR3 protein. The sample has under 550,000 distinct CDR3 sequences; roughly 13% are singletons. The sample was blood. The receptor source for this set is a woman under 30 with Graves' hyperthyroidism.

A few counts support this clonotype. The chain links TRBV4-1 to TRBJ2-5; the D is unclear. The CDR3 spans 17 residues. Germline CDR1 is MGHRA and CDR2 is YSYEKL. The V end lost 1 base, the J end lost 5 bases, and 20 bases lay between the germline ends. CDR3 amino acids: CASSQALYPAILETQYF. The CDR3 DNA is TGCGCCAGCAGCCAAGCCCTCTACCCCGCGATTCTGGAGACCCAGTACTTC.

This clonotype occurred a few times. The V and J genes are TRBV19 and TRBJ1-2; D ambiguous. Germline loops: CDR1 LNHDA, CDR2 SQIVND (reference sequence). Between the trimmed V and J ends, which lost 3 bases and 7 bases, there was a span of 15 bases. The CDR3 length is 14 residues. The CDR3 protein is CASSIEGRPVGYTF. The DNA for the CDR3 is TGTGCCAGTAGTATTGAAGGCAGACCGGTTGGCTACACCTTC.

This chain joins TRBV28 and TRBJ1-4; unclear D gene. CDR1 is MDHEN, CDR2 SYDVKM, per germline. The CDR3 contains 14 residues. V dropped 5 bases and J dropped 0 bases, with 7 bases sitting between them. CDR3: CASSRQPTNEKLFF. The DNA for the CDR3 is TGTGCCAGCAGTCGACAACCAACTAATGAAAAACTGTTTTTT.

The gene calls are TRBV3-1 and TRBJ2-1; 7 bases line up with TRBD2. This CDR3 has 11 amino acids. Germline loops: CDR1 LGHDT, CDR2 YNNKEL (reference sequence). Trimming at V came to 5 bases and at J to 16 bases, leaving 8 bases not matched to a gene. CDR3 sequence reads: CASSLLALQFF. CDR3 DNA: TGTGCCAGCAGCTTACTAGCGCTGCAATTCTTC.

This clonotype occurred many times. V and J are TRBV30 and TRBJ2-5; D is possibly TRBD1 (5 bases). V gave up 0 bases and J gave up 5 bases, with 7 bases separating them. This CDR3 comprises 12 residues. Germline V gene lookup returns CDR1 GTSNPN and CDR2 SVGIG (reference sequence). CDR3 sequence reads: CAWSVGVETQYF. In nucleotides, the CDR3 is TGTGCCTGGAGTGTAGGGGTTGAGACCCAGTACTTC. Drawing the rest from reference TRBV30 and TRBJ2-5, the complete variable domain is SQTIHQWPATLVQPVGSPLSLECTVEGTSNPNLYWYRQAAGRGLQLLFYSVGIGQISSEVPQNLSASRPQDRQFILSSKKLLLSDSGFYLCAWSVGVETQYFGPGTRLLVL.

This clonotype was counted many times. V and J are TRBV6-1 and TRBJ1-4, with 7 positions matching TRBD1. The CDR3 has 14 residues. The trim removed 6 bases at V and 11 bases at J, leaving 12 bases unmatched. Germline CDR1 is MNHNS and CDR2 is SASEGT. CDR3 sequence (DNA): TGTGCCAGCAGGACCGACAGGGTCTCGGAGAAACTGTTTTTT. It specifies CASRTDRVSEKLFF.

Turning to this clonotype: A much larger clone differs from this one at a single base, so this may be a read error. The V and J genes are TRBV2 and TRBJ2-4, with D perhaps TRBD1 (5 bases). Germline V lookup: CDR1 SNHLY, CDR2 FYNNEI. The CDR3 has 15 amino acids. In nucleotides, the CDR3 is TGTGCCAGCAGTGCCCCAGGGTTAGCCGAAAACATTCAGTACTTC. Protein product: CASSAPGLAENIQYF. The full variable domain, its missing parts supplied by reference TRBV2 and TRBJ2-4, is EPEVTQTPSHQVTQMGQEVILRCVPISNHLYFYWYRQILGQKVEFLVSFYNNEISEKSEIFDDQFSVERPDGSNFTLKIRSTKLEDSAMYFCASSAPGLAENIQYFGAGTRLSVL.

This clonotype has a count of ten or more. The V gene is TRBV2, the J gene TRBJ1-1; D gene uncertain. The CDR3 has 13 residues. The germline CDR1 and CDR2 sequences are SNHLY and FYNNEI. Trimming shortened V by 5 bases and J by 0 bases, and 7 bases separated the two germline ends. The CDR3 nucleotides are TGTGCCAGCAGTAAAAGTGTGAACACTGAAGCTTTCTTT. This sequence encodes CASSKSVNTEAFF.

In its sample, this clonotype was seen many times. The gene calls are TRBV12-3 or TRBV12-4 and TRBJ1-1, with a weak D call TRBD1 (6 bases). Trimming pared 4 bases from V and 4 bases from J, leaving 16 bases between. The CDR3 sequence is 15 residues long. CDR3 in DNA: TGTGCCAGCAGTTCACAACAGGGTTACGGCACTGAAGCTTTCTTT. Its translation: CASSSQQGYGTEAFF.

This clonotype was seen repeatedly, ten times or more. The CDR3 here is CASSERANEAFF. CDR3 in DNA: TGTGCCAGCAGTGAGAGGGCAAATGAAGCTTTCTTT. This chain joins TRBV2 and TRBJ1-1, with D hard to call. Looked up from germline, CDR1 is SNHLY and CDR2 is FYNNEI. CDR3 length equals 12 residues. Trimming took 3 bases from V and 7 from J, leaving 9 bases between them.

The chain is built from TRBV6-1 and TRBJ2-3; D is unclear. CDR1 and CDR2 (germline): MNHNS, SASEGT. CDR3 size: 15 residues. V lost 6 bases, J lost 2 bases, and 15 bases lay in between. CDR3 loop: CASRRTTINTDTQYF. The CDR3 nucleotides are TGTGCCAGCAGGCGCACTACAATAAACACAGATACGCAGTATTTT.

A few counts support this clonotype. The CDR3 loop reads CAWRGRQGVPGANVLTF. The DNA for the CDR3 is TGTGCCTGGAGGGGCCGACAGGGTGTACCTGGGGCCAACGTCCTGACTTTC. The chain uses TRBV30 and TRBJ2-6; 7 bases are a match to TRBD1. CDR1 and CDR2 (germline): GTSNPN, SVGIG (reference sequence). V lost 3 bases, J lost 2 bases, and 10 bases stayed unmatched. The CDR3 is 17 residues long. Using reference TRBV30 and TRBJ2-6 for the parts outside the CDR3, the full variable domain is SQTIHQWPATLVQPVGSPLSLECTVEGTSNPNLYWYRQAAGRGLQLLFYSVGIGQISSEVPQNLSASRPQDRQFILSSKKLLLSDSGFYLCAWRGRQGVPGANVLTFGAGSRLTVL.

CDR3 in amino acids: CSTTDRNTEAFF. CDR3 in DNA: TGCAGTACCACCGACAGAAACACTGAAGCTTTCTTT. The J gene is TRBJ1-1, the V gene TRBV20-1, with TRBD1 as a possible D gene (5 bases). Germline CDR1 reads DFQATT; CDR2 reads SNEGSKA (reference sequence). V shed 8 bases and J shed 2 bases, with 12 bases lying between them. This CDR3 comprises 12 residues.

V is TRBV7-9 and J is TRBJ2-1, with D unresolved. Germline values: CDR1 SEHNR, CDR2 FQNEAQ (reference sequence). The length of the CDR3 is 15 residues. Trimming left V 3 bases short and J 10 bases short, with 19 bases between. The CDR3 nucleotides read TGTGCCAGCAGCTTTCGATCCCACTGGCTTCCGGAGCAGTTCTTC. Amino acid sequence: CASSFRSHWLPEQFF. Supplemented by reference TRBV7-9 and TRBJ2-1, the full variable domain reads DTGVSQNPRHKITKRGQNVTFRCDPISEHNRLYWYRQTLGQGPEFLTYFQNEAQLEKSRLLSDRFSAERPKGSFSTLEIQRTEQGDSAMYLCASSFRSHWLPEQFFGPGTRLTVL.

This clonotype was detected many times. This chain uses TRBV5-1 with TRBJ1-2; tentative D call: TRBD1 (5 bases). This CDR3 is built from 15 residues. The germline V gene has CDR1 SGHRS and CDR2 YFSETQ. V dropped 4 bases and J dropped 4 bases, with 17 bases sitting between them. CDR3 residues: CASSRRGEVGYGYTF. CDR3 bases: TGCGCCAGCAGCCGGCGGGGGGAAGTTGGCTATGGCTACACCTTC.

This clonotype was counted ten times or more. The V and J genes are TRBV11-2 and TRBJ2-1; TRBD1 matches 7 bases. The CDR3 totals 15 residues. V lost 5 bases to trimming and J lost 4 bases; unmatched junction nucleotides: 8. The germline V gene has CDR1 SGHAT and CDR2 FQNNGV. This CDR3 is CASSTQRGPYNEQFF. DNA of the CDR3: TGTGCCAGCAGCACCCAGAGGGGGCCTTACAATGAGCAGTTCTTC.

This clonotype was picked up many times. The V call is TRBV28, the J call TRBJ2-5; 7 bases match TRBD1. The germline gives CDR1 MDHEN, CDR2 SYDVKM. V shed 7 bases and J 5 bases; nucleotides not matched to a gene: 13. This CDR3 has 15 residues. CDR3 DNA: TGTGCCAGCACCGACTCGGACAGGAGATGGGAGACCCAGTACTTC. This encodes CASTDSDRRWETQYF.

The sample holds many counts of this clonotype. The chain links TRBV18 to TRBJ2-7; TRBD1 aligns across 7 bases. This CDR3 is 14 amino acids long. Germline CDR1 reads KGHSH; CDR2 reads LQKENI. J was trimmed by 0 bases and V by 4 bases; bases with no gene match: 3. The CDR3 reads CASSRTGISYEQYF. In DNA, the CDR3 is TGTGCCAGCTCACGGACAGGCATCTCCTACGAGCAGTACTTC.

This clonotype was found many times. V usage is TRBV7-9 and J usage is TRBJ2-7; possibly TRBD1 for D (6 bases). Germline V gene lookup returns CDR1 SEHNR and CDR2 FQNEAQ (reference sequence). Between the trimmed V and J ends, which lost 5 bases and 5 bases, there was a span of 22 bases. CDR3 size: 16 residues. The CDR3 bases are TGTGCCAGCAGCGACAATCCCCCACAGGGTGGCCACGAGCAGTACTTC. This translates into CASSDNPPQGGHEQYF.

This clonotype was counted many times. V is TRBV27 and J is TRBJ1-6; 10 bases fit TRBD1. Trimming took 3 bases from V and 9 from J; bases not matched to a gene: 11. Germline lookup yields CDR1 MNHEY and CDR2 SMNVEV (reference sequence). CDR3 length equals 17 residues. Here the CDR3 reads CASSFAPDRGVVSPLHF. The CDR3 nucleotides are TGTGCCAGCAGTTTCGCACCGGACAGGGGGGTAGTTTCACCCCTCCACTTT.

This chain joins TRBV7-2 and TRBJ2-1; 10 bases are shared with TRBD2. Per germline, CDR1 SGHTA and CDR2 FQGNSA. Trimming took 3 bases from V and 7 from J; bases not matched to a gene: 6. The CDR3 sequence is 15 residues long. Written as DNA, the CDR3 is TGTGCCAGCAGCTTTTTCACTAGCGGGATTAATGAGCAGTTCTTC. Translated: CASSFFTSGINEQFF.

In regard to this clonotype: Given a much more abundant clone one base away, this may be a read error. This chain connects TRBV6-5 to TRBJ2-1; D is uncertain. CDR1 is MNHEY, CDR2 SVGAGI, per germline. The V and J ends lost 2 bases and 0 bases respectively, with 8 bases between them. The CDR3 spans 15 residues. CDR3 protein: CASSYTGSSYNEQFF. The CDR3 DNA reads as TGTGCCAGCAGTTACACGGGTAGCTCCTACAATGAGCAGTTCTTC.

This clonotype was recorded many times. This chain links TRBV7-9 with TRBJ2-1; TRBD2 might be the D (5 bases). CDR1 and CDR2 (germline): SEHNR, FQNEAQ (reference sequence). The CDR3 totals 14 residues. Trimming cost V 5 bases and J 6 bases, with 14 bases left between them. CDR3 nucleotides: TGTGCCAGCAGCCTCGGAAATGCGGGCAATGAGCAGTTCTTC. Protein: CASSLGNAGNEQFF. The full variable domain, its missing parts supplied by reference TRBV7-9 and TRBJ2-1, is DTGVSQNPRHKITKRGQNVTFRCDPISEHNRLYWYRQTLGQGPEFLTYFQNEAQLEKSRLLSDRFSAERPKGSFSTLEIQRTEQGDSAMYLCASSLGNAGNEQFFGPGTRLTVL.

Ten or more counts support this clonotype. V gene TRBV27 combines with J gene TRBJ2-5; D might be TRBD1 (6 bases). CDR1 and CDR2 from the germline V gene are MNHEY and SMNVEV (reference sequence). The CDR3 totals 14 residues. The germline V and J ends were trimmed by 3 bases and 5 bases, with 13 bases remaining between them. The CDR3 loop is CASSFDRSMETQYF. The CDR3 coding sequence is TGTGCCAGCAGTTTTGACAGGAGTATGGAGACCCAGTACTTC.

The sample holds a few counts of this clonotype. This chain connects TRBV7-3 to TRBJ1-3; D is undetermined. Trimming shortened V by 5 bases and J by 2 bases, and 13 bases separated the two germline ends. The CDR3 is 15 residues long. The germline V gene encodes CDR1 SGHTA and CDR2 FQGTGA. The CDR3 is CASSPTPAAGNTIYF. The CDR3 DNA sequence: TGTGCCAGCAGCCCGACCCCGGCGGCTGGAAACACCATATATTTT. The whole variable domain, filled in from reference TRBV7-3 and TRBJ1-3, reads GAGVSQTPSNKVTEKGKYVELRCDPISGHTALYWYRQSLGQGPEFLIYFQGTGAADDSGLPNDRFFAVRPEGSVSTLKIQRTERGDSAVYLCASSPTPAAGNTIYFGEGSWLTVV.

The chain joins TRBV2 to TRBJ1-6, with 9 nucleotides matching TRBD1. This CDR3 is 15 amino acids long. Per germline, CDR1 SNHLY and CDR2 FYNNEI. V lost 8 bases to trimming and J lost 5 bases; unmatched junction nucleotides: 7. CDR3 DNA: TGTGCCAGCGGTTACGGGACAGGGAATAATTCACCCCTCCACTTT. Its translation: CASGYGTGNNSPLHF. The variable domain in full, with the rest retrieved from reference TRBV2 and TRBJ1-6, is EPEVTQTPSHQVTQMGQEVILRCVPISNHLYFYWYRQILGQKVEFLVSFYNNEISEKSEIFDDQFSVERPDGSNFTLKIRSTKLEDSAMYFCASGYGTGNNSPLHFGNGTRLTVT.

This clonotype was seen many times. V and J are TRBV13 and TRBJ2-1; D may be TRBD1 or TRBD2 (5 bases each). Trimming shortened V by 2 bases and J by 0 bases, and 8 bases separated the two germline ends. CDR3 length: 15 amino acids. Per the germline V gene, CDR1 is PRHDT and CDR2 is FYEKMQ (reference sequence). In DNA, the CDR3 is TGTGCCAGCAGCTTAAAGGGGAGCTCCTACAATGAGCAGTTCTTC. This gives the protein CASSLKGSSYNEQFF.

In this sample, this clonotype turned up a few times. The V and J genes are TRBV7-2 and TRBJ2-5, with 12 bases fitting TRBD2. The CDR3 is made up of 17 amino acids. Trimming took 3 bases from V and 1 from J; bases not matched to a gene: 6. Germline assignment: CDR1 SGHTA and CDR2 FQGNSA. The CDR3 here is CASSLGLAGLVQETQYF. As DNA, the CDR3 is TGTGCCAGCAGCTTGGGACTAGCGGGCCTGGTCCAAGAGACCCAGTACTTC.